The 3 T cell receptor beta chains listed next were all sequenced from one sample in a study of spatial heterogeneity in lung cancer. TCRdb redid the calling of the 5' RACE reads with MiXCR, one entry per CDR3 protein. The sample holds tens of thousands of distinct CDR3 sequences, more than 7% seen once. Time point given: sample taken at primary tumor resection. Sequenced here: PBMCs, sampled at surgery. The source is a female donor with early-stage non-small cell lung cancer.

Ten or more counts support this clonotype. The V call is TRBV7-8, the J call TRBJ2-5; D gene ambiguous. This CDR3 comprises 16 residues. Between the trimmed V and J ends, which lost 1 base and 3 bases, there was a span of 15 bases. Per germline, CDR1 SGHVS and CDR2 FQNEAQ. The CDR3 DNA sequence: TGTGCCAGCAGCTTAGGCTCTAGTCATCCAGAAGAGACCCAGTACTTC. Translation gives CASSLGSSHPEETQYF.

This clonotype was seen repeatedly, ten times or more. The chain has TRBV5-1 and TRBJ2-2, with D maybe TRBD2 (6 bases). Trimming pared 0 bases from V and 6 bases from J, leaving 12 bases between. Germline CDR1 is SGHRS and CDR2 is YFSETQ. This CDR3 is 15 amino acids long. The DNA for the CDR3 is TGCGCCAGCAGCTTGGAATTCGGGGGACCCGGGGAGCTGTTTTTT. Protein: CASSLEFGGPGELFF.

The chain has TRBV28 and TRBJ2-6, with TRBD1 matching over 10 bases. This CDR3 spans 18 amino acids. The V gene end was trimmed by 6 bases and the J gene end by 2 bases; junction bases not matched to a gene: 10. The germline CDR1 and CDR2 sequences are MDHEN and SYDVKM. CDR3 in amino acids: CASSFPGQGDPGANVLTF. The CDR3 DNA sequence: TGTGCCAGCAGCTTTCCTGGACAGGGGGACCCTGGGGCCAACGTCCTGACTTTC.